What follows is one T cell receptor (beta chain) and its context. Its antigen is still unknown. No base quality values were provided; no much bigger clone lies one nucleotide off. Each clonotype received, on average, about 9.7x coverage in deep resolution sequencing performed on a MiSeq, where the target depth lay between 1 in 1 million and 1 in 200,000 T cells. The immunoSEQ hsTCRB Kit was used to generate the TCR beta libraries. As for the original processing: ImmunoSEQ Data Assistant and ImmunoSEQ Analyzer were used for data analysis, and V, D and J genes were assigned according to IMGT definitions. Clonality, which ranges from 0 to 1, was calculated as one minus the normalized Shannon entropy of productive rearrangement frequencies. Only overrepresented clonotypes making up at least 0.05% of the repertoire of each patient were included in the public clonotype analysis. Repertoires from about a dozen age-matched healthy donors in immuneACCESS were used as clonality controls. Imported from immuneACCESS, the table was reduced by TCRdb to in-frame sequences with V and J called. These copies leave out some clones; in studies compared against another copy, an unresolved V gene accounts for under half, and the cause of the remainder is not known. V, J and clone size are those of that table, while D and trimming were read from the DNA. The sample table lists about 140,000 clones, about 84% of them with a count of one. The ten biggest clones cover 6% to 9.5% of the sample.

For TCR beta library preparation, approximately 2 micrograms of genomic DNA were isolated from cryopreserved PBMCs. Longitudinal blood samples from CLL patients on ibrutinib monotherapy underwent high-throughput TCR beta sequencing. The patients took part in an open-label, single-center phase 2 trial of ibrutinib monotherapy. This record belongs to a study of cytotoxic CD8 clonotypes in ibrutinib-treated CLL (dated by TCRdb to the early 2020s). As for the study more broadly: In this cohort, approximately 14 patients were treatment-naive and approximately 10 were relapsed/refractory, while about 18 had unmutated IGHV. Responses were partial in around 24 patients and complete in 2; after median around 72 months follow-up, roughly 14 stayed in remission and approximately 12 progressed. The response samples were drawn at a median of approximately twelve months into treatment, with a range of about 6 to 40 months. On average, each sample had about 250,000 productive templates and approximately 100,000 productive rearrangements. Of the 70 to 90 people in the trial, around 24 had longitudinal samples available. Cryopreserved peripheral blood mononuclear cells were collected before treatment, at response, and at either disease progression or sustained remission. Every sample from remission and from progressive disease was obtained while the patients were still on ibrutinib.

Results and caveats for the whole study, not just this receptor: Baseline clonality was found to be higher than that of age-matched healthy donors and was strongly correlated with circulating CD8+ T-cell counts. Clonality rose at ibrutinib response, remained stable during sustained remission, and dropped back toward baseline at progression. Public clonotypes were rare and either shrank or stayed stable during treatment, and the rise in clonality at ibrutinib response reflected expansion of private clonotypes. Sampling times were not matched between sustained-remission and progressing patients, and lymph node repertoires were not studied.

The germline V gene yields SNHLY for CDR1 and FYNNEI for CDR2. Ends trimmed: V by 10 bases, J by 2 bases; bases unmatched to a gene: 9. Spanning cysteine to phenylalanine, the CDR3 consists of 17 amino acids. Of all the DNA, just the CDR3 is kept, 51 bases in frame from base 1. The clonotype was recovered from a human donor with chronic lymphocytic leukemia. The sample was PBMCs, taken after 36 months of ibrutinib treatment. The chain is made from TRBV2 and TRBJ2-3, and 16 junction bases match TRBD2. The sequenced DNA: TGTGCCATCTCTCCGGGACTAGCGGGGGGGATCACAGATACGCAGTATTTT. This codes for CAISPGLAGGITDTQYF.